This T cell receptor (beta chain) was captured in a study of cytomegalovirus exposure and HLA in healthy donors. Overall study findings and caveats: CMV antigen specificity of a few CMV-associated chains was confirmed in vitro.

Primers for the PCR totalled 60 Vbeta and 13 Jbeta. Profiled with immunoSEQ multiplex PCR; TCRdb holds only in-frame clones, not every one. The table lists about 99,000 clones, about 9.4% of them singletons, with 5.8% in the top ten. CDR3 length: 13 residues. Germline loops: CDR1 GTSNPN, CDR2 SVGIG (reference sequence). V lost 2 bases and J lost 8; bases outside the gene matches: 8. About this clone itself: What it binds is not known.

The chain couples TRBV30 to TRBJ1-2, with TRBD1 matching over 7 bases. The receptor was derived from a middle-aged man in good health and CMV-seropositive. The source material was PBMCs. CDR3 coding DNA: TGTGCCTGGAGTATATTGGGGACAGTAGGCTACACCTTC. Residues: CAWSILGTVGYTF.